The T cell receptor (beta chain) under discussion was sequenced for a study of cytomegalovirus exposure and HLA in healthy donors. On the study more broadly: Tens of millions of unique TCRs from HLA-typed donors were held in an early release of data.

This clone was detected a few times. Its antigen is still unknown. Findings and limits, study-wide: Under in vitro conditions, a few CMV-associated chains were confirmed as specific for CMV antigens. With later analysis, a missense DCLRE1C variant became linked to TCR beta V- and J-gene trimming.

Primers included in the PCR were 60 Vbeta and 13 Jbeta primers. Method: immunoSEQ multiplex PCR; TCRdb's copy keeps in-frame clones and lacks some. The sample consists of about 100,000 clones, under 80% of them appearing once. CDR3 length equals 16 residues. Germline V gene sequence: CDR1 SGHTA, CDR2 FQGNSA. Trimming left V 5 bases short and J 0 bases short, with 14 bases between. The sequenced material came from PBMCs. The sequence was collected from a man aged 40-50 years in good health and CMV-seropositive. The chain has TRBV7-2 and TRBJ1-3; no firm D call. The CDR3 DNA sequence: TGTGCCAGCAGCCCCGGCCAGGTTAGCTCTGGAAACACCATATATTTT. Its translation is CASSPGQVSSGNTIYF.